The next 27 T cell receptor beta chains were all read from a single sample in a study of blood T cell repertoires in COVID-19. The data were produced by immunoSEQ multiplex PCR, yet TCRdb's version contains in-frame clones alone and is incomplete. The sample carries around 310,000 clones, 70% to 90% recorded once. The source material was peripheral blood. All receptors come from a woman in her fifties or sixties with acute or convalescent COVID-19.

The V call is TRBV7-3, the J call TRBJ2-3; 9 nucleotides agree with TRBD2. V gave up 5 bases and J gave up 4 bases; unmatched junction bases: 7. Germline CDR1 SGHTA, CDR2 FQGTGA. The CDR3 sequence is 15 residues long. The CDR3 region is CASSAAGGGADTQYF. The CDR3 DNA reads as TGTGCCAGCAGCGCAGCGGGGGGCGGGGCAGATACGCAGTATTTT.

The chain employs TRBV6-5 and TRBJ1-1; D uncertain. V lost 5 bases and J lost 7, with 11 bases in between. This CDR3 region has 12 residues. The germline V gene encodes CDR1 MNHEY and CDR2 SVGAGI. DNA of the CDR3: TGTGCCAGCAGTCCGACGCGGGATGAAGCTTTCTTT. Amino acids: CASSPTRDEAFF.

The V and J genes are TRBV7-3 and TRBJ2-1; 11 bases map to TRBD2. The CDR3 is 15 amino acids. Germline CDR1 SGHTA, CDR2 FQGTGA. The J segment lost 15 bases and the V segment lost 3 bases, leaving 13 bases of the junction unmatched. CDR3 region: CASSFPTETSGRMFF. The CDR3 DNA sequence: TGTGCCAGCAGCTTCCCCACAGAAACTAGCGGGAGAATGTTCTTC.

J is TRBJ2-7 and V is TRBV4-1; the match to TRBD1 covers 10 bases. V was pared by 0 bases and J by 1 base, with 3 bases of the junction left unmatched. The CDR3 runs to 16 residues. Germline V CDR1 and CDR2: MGHRA, YSYEKL. CDR3: CASSQERDRGSYEQYF. The CDR3 nucleotides are TGCGCCAGCAGCCAAGAGAGGGACAGGGGATCCTACGAGCAGTACTTC.

The genes are TRBV27 and TRBJ2-7; TRBD2 aligns across 8 bases. J gave up 2 bases and V 6 bases, and 9 bases lay outside the gene matches. CDR3 length equals 15 residues. Per the germline V gene, CDR1 is MNHEY and CDR2 is SMNVEV (reference sequence). The CDR3 region has the DNA TGTGCCAGCAGAGTCCGGGACGGGGGGGCCTACGAGCAGTACTTC. Amino acid sequence: CASRVRDGGAYEQYF.

The V call is TRBV7-2, the J call TRBJ2-7; D is possibly TRBD1 (6 bases). The V end was cut by 4 bases, the J end by 2 bases, with 12 bases between. CDR3 length: 14 amino acids. Germline V gives CDR1 SGHTA, CDR2 FQGNSA. The CDR3 protein is CASSSSTGPYEQYF. Written as DNA, the CDR3 is TGTGCCAGCAGCTCATCGACAGGTCCCTACGAGCAGTACTTC.

V usage is TRBV19 and J usage is TRBJ1-2; 8 nucleotides agree with TRBD1. The V segment lost 5 bases and the J segment 5 bases; nucleotides outside the gene matches: 10. The CDR3 extends over 15 amino acids. Germline V gene sequence: CDR1 LNHDA, CDR2 SQIVND (reference sequence). CDR3 coding DNA: TGTGCCAGTAGTCCAAGACAGGGGCTCCGGTATGGCTACACCTTC. Translating it yields CASSPRQGLRYGYTF.

This rearrangement joins TRBV7-9 to TRBJ1-6; TRBD1 agrees at 8 bases. The CDR3 sequence is 16 residues long. J lost 9 bases, V lost 1 base, and 8 bases had no gene match. Germline values: CDR1 SEHNR, CDR2 FQNEAQ (reference sequence). Here the CDR3 reads CASSLGSQGAVSPLHF. Here the CDR3 DNA reads TGTGCCAGCAGCTTAGGATCGCAGGGGGCGGTTTCACCCCTCCACTTT.

This chain's CDR3 is CASSPTGVQETQYF. CDR3 sequence (DNA): TGTGCCAGCAGTCCTACAGGCGTCCAAGAGACCCAGTACTTC. The rearrangement joins TRBV7-3 to TRBJ2-5; TRBD1 is a possible D gene (5 bases). The CDR3 runs to 14 residues. V lost 6 bases, J lost 1 base, and 12 bases lay in between. CDR1 SGHTA and CDR2 FQGTGA come from the germline V gene.

The rearrangement uses TRBV2 and TRBJ1-6, with 7 bases that match TRBD1. With 10 bases clipped from V and 7 bases from J, the junction kept 7 bases outside the gene matches. The germline gives CDR1 SNHLY, CDR2 FYNNEI. The length of the CDR3 is 13 residues. CDR3 DNA sequence: TGTGCCACATCGGACAGGTCAAATTCACCCCTCCACTTT. Its protein is CATSDRSNSPLHF.

This clone was picked up one time. V is TRBV11-2 and J is TRBJ1-5; D unclear. V lost 5 bases to trimming and J lost 1 base, with 9 bases between them. CDR1 is SGHAT, CDR2 FQNNGV, per germline. The CDR3 consists of 14 residues. This CDR3 reads CASSEGGSNQPQHF. CDR3 nucleotide sequence: TGTGCCAGCAGCGAGGGAGGGAGCAATCAGCCCCAGCATTTT.

This sequence joins TRBV27 and TRBJ2-1; 14 bases fit TRBD2. CDR1 MNHEY and CDR2 SMNVEV come from the germline V gene (reference sequence). The CDR3 totals 19 residues. With V trimmed by 2 bases and J by 2 bases, 8 bases remained unmatched. The CDR3, as DNA: TGTGCCAGCAGTTTAAGTAGTGGGACTAGCGGGAGTGCCTACAATGAGCAGTTCTTC. Translating gives CASSLSSGTSGSAYNEQFF.

V gene TRBV2 combines with J gene TRBJ2-1; 7 bases align to TRBD2. The V gene's germline CDR1 is SNHLY and CDR2 FYNNEI. The CDR3 loop spans 16 amino acids. V lost 3 bases, J lost 4 bases, and 9 bases stayed unmatched. As DNA, the CDR3 is TGTGCCAGCAGTGACGGGGGGAAACCTTATTACAATGAGCAGTTCTTC. Its protein is CASSDGGKPYYNEQFF.

On this clone: The germline gene is not matched at one end of the junction; a read error may be the cause. This chain links TRBV28 with TRBJ2-7; 8 bases align to TRBD1. In germline, CDR1 is MDHEN, CDR2 SYDVKM. This CDR3 contains 15 residues. In DNA form, the CDR3 reads TGTGCCAGCAGTGGATGGACAGGGATGACCTACGAGCAATACTTC. Translated, it gives CASSGWTGMTYEQYF.

The chain combines TRBV9 with TRBJ2-7; 8 bases map to TRBD2. The CDR3 has 15 amino acids. The germline gives CDR1 SGDLS, CDR2 YYNGEE. V gave up 2 bases and J gave up 4 bases; unmatched junction bases: 8. CDR3 amino acids: CASSVGPGLEYEQYF. The DNA for the CDR3 is TGTGCCAGCAGCGTGGGGCCGGGACTAGAGTACGAGCAGTACTTC.

The chain uses TRBV5-1 and TRBJ2-1; TRBD2 matches 16 bases. The CDR3 runs 20 residues. Unmatched junction bases numbered 6, after V lost 0 bases and J lost 0 bases. CDR1 and CDR2 from the germline V gene are SGHRS and YFSETQ. CDR3 bases: TGCGCCAGCAGCTTGGAGGGACTAGCGGGAGGGCCCCGCTCCTACAATGAGCAGTTCTTC. It encodes CASSLEGLAGGPRSYNEQFF.

The genes are TRBV6-2 or TRBV6-3 and TRBJ1-1; 7 bases match TRBD1. The CDR3 is 12 residues long. Germline CDR1 MNHEY, CDR2 SVGEGT. Trimming took 6 bases from V and 7 from J; bases not matched to a gene: 5. CDR3 residues: CASSLDRIEAFF. The CDR3, as DNA: TGTGCCAGCAGCCTGGACAGGATTGAAGCTTTCTTT.

This clone showed up just once. This chain connects TRBV6-6 to TRBJ1-4; no clear D gene. Germline V gene lookup returns CDR1 MNHNY and CDR2 SVGAGI (reference sequence). CDR3 size: 13 residues. The V gene lost 0 bases and the J gene lost 8 bases, with 7 bases spanning the gap. CDR3 coding DNA: TGTGCCAGCAGTTACTCGCCGGAGGAAAAACTGTTTTTT. It yields the protein CASSYSPEEKLFF.

Only one count was recorded for this clone. This CDR3 is CASSPPGLAATDTQYF. The CDR3 region has the DNA TGTGCCAGCTCACCACCGGGACTAGCGGCGACAGATACGCAGTATTTT. The chain couples TRBV18 to TRBJ2-3; 11 nucleotides align to TRBD2. CDR1 and CDR2 from the germline V gene are KGHSH and LQKENI. The V and J ends lost 0 bases and 3 bases, in that order; junction bases with no gene match: 2. CDR3 length: 16 amino acids.

The rearrangement uses TRBV18 and TRBJ1-4; D is perhaps TRBD1 (6 bases). V was shortened by 0 bases and J by 0 bases, with 11 bases between the two germline ends. This CDR3 spans 17 amino acids. Germline V gene data show CDR1 as KGHSH and CDR2 as LQKENI. The CDR3 sequence is CASSPPDRTATNEKLFF. Written as DNA, the CDR3 is TGTGCCAGCTCACCACCGGACAGAACTGCAACTAATGAAAAACTGTTTTTT.

The rearrangement uses TRBV4-3 and TRBJ2-1, with D maybe TRBD2 (7 bases). The CDR3 is 18 amino acids. CDR1 and CDR2 from the germline V gene are LGHNA and YSLEER. Trimming took off 4 bases at V and 6 bases at J, with 25 bases between the two ends. The DNA of the CDR3 is TGCGCCAGCAGCCGCAAGCCTTTTAGGGGGGGCCTAGGCAATGAGCAGTTCTTC. Amino acid sequence: CASSRKPFRGGLGNEQFF.

The chain uses TRBV28 and TRBJ1-2, with 7 bases that match TRBD1. The germline V gene has CDR1 MDHEN and CDR2 SYDVKM. The CDR3 covers 17 residues. V lost 7 bases and J lost 5; bases outside the gene matches: 19. The CDR3 coding sequence is TGTGCCAGCATTTCGCTGGAGGGGGCTGGAGAACCGTATGGCTACACCTTC. Translation: CASISLEGAGEPYGYTF.

This chain connects TRBV28 to TRBJ1-2; D possibly corresponds to TRBD1 (5 bases). V lost 10 bases and J 8 bases, leaving 17 bases between the germline ends. This CDR3 comprises 12 residues. Germline-derived CDR1 and CDR2 are MDHEN and SYDVKM. The CDR3, as DNA: TGTGCCACCATTGACAGTCTTCGAGGCTACACCTTC. Translated: CATIDSLRGYTF.

The rearrangement joins TRBV9 to TRBJ1-6, with D tentatively TRBD1 (5 bases). Germline-derived CDR1 and CDR2 are SGDLS and YYNGEE. V was pared by 3 bases and J by 10 bases, with 17 bases between. The CDR3 is 15 amino acids. This CDR3 is CASSEGITALSPLHF. CDR3 coding DNA: TGTGCCAGCAGCGAGGGGATAACAGCACTATCACCCCTCCACTTT.

The chain joins TRBV28 to TRBJ2-5, with D perhaps TRBD2 (6 bases). The CDR3 contains 14 residues. Germline CDR1 reads MDHEN; CDR2 reads SYDVKM. V shed 5 bases and J shed 2 bases, with 12 bases lying between them. The CDR3 reads CASSPHAGQETQYF. The CDR3 DNA follows: TGTGCCAGCAGTCCCCACGCGGGGCAAGAGACCCAGTACTTC.

The chain carries TRBV16 and TRBJ1-2; D is unclear. The CDR3 length is 12 residues. Germline CDR1 and CDR2: KGHSY and FQNENV. V lost 5 bases, J lost 14 bases, and 18 bases lay in between. The CDR3 nucleotides read TGTGCCAGCAGCGAAGTGGGAAGGAGGAGAACCTTC. Translating gives CASSEVGRRRTF.

J is TRBJ2-1 and V is TRBV28, with 13 nucleotides matching TRBD2. CDR3 length equals 16 residues. The germline V gene encodes CDR1 MDHEN and CDR2 SYDVKM. V shed 3 bases, J shed 4 bases, and the junction held 3 bases outside the gene matches. In DNA form, the CDR3 reads TGTGCCAGCAGTTTTTGGACTAGCGGGAGTTACAATGAGCAGTTCTTC. Protein sequence: CASSFWTSGSYNEQFF.